This T cell receptor (beta chain) was observed in a study of T cells in Graves' hyperthyroidism and ophthalmopathy. Study observations and caveats: In blood, most of the thyroid clonotypes expanded above 0.001 were also present.

TCR beta CDR3 region amplification was performed from RNA transcripts. Carried out on the TCR CDR3, a first-round RT-PCR used the HTBI primer set. MiXCR, run by TCRdb on the multiplex PCR reads, gives a single entry per CDR3 protein. The sample includes fewer than 500,000 distinct CDR3 sequences, roughly 12% seen only once; the top ten take less than 25%. This clonotype was seen many times. The antigen is unknown. The V gene lost 5 bases and the J gene lost 1 base, with 11 bases spanning the gap. The CDR3 is made up of 14 amino acids. The TCR was taken from a man under 40 with Graves' hyperthyroidism that later progressed to Graves' ophthalmopathy. V and J are TRBV12-3 or TRBV12-4 and TRBJ2-5; D call uncertain. The sequenced sample was blood. CDR3 sequence (DNA): TGTGCCAGCAGTCCTGCAGCGTTCCAAGAGACCCAGTACTTC. It translates to CASSPAAFQETQYF.